Listed below are T cell receptor beta chains from one sample, sequenced in a study of radiotherapy plus CTLA-4 blockade in lung cancer. Sequencing used immunoSEQ multiplex PCR; TCRdb keeps in-frame clones, though not all of them. The sample lists around 99,000 clones; 85% to 90% were seen once. Sequenced material: peripheral blood, taken from a patient treated with radiotherapy plus ipilimumab. The source is a human donor with non-small cell lung cancer that progressed on radiotherapy plus ipilimumab. The CDR3 runs from the conserved cysteine through the conserved F or W. The D gene is left open where the match is weak.

j_gene | d_gene | v_gene | CDR3nt | CDR3aa
TRBJ2-1 | TRBD1 | TRBV5-4 | TGTGCCAGCAGCTTTGGGGGACAGGTGTTTTCCTACAATGAGCAGTTCTTC | CASSFGGQVFSYNEQFF
TRBJ2-1 | TRBD2 | TRBV6-1 | TGTGCCAGCATTCGGCTAGCGGGCCCCAATGAGCAGTTCTTC | CASIRLAGPNEQFF
TRBJ1-2 | TRBD1 | TRBV6-5 | TGTGCCAGCAGTTACTCCTGGGACAGTTATGGCTACACCTTC | CASSYSWDSYGYTF
TRBJ1-4 | NA | TRBV7-9 | TGTGCCAGCAGCTTAGACTTTACTCCGGATGAAAAACTGTTTTTT | CASSLDFTPDEKLFF
TRBJ1-4 | TRBD1 | TRBV7-8 | TGTGCCAGCAGCCTCGGACAGGAGACAACTAATGAAAAACTGTTTTTT | CASSLGQETTNEKLFF
TRBJ1-5 | NA | TRBV6-4 | TGTGCCAGCAGTGAGGGGTACAATCAGCCCCAGCATTTT | CASSEGYNQPQHF
TRBJ2-1 | TRBD1 | TRBV4-2 | TGTGCCAGCAGCCAGTTGTCTTTCGGGACAGACTACAATGAGCAGTTCTTC | CASSQLSFGTDYNEQFF
TRBJ1-3 | NA | TRBV9 | TGTGCCAGCAGCCTCCCGGGGGGGGAACATGGTGGAAACACCATATATTTT | CASSLPGGEHGGNTIYF
TRBJ2-3 | NA | TRBV5-1 | TGCGCCAGCAGCTTCCCGGATGCCACAGATACGCAGTATTTT | CASSFPDATDTQYF
TRBJ1-1 | NA | TRBV6-6 | TGTGCCACCAGGGGTGGCGCTGAAGCTTTCTTT | CATRGGAEAFF
TRBJ2-3 | NA | TRBV7-9 | TGTGCCAGCAGCTTTTCGGGAGATACGCAGTATTTT | CASSFSGDTQYF